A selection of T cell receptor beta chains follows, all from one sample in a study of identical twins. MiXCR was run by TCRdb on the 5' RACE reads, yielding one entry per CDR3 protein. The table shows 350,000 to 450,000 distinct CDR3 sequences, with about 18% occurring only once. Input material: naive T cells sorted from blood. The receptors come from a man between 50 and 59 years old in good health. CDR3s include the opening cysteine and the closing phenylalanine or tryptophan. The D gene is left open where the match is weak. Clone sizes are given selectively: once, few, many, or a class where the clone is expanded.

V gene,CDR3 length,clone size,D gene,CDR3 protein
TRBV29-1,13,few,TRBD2,CSVGLAGPGELFF
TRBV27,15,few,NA,CASSLSGRGNTEAFF
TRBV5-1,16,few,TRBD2,CASSFRQGGIQETQYF
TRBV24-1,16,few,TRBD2,CATSDFQRGGVNEQFF
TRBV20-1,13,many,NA,CSALKGDSYEQYF
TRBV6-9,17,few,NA,CASKVFLARSSTDTQYF
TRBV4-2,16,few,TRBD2,CASSQTPGGRFNEQFF
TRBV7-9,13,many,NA,CASSFGGRTEAFF
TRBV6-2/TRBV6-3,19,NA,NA,CASSYPFAWVGDAGGEQFF
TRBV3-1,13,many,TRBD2,CASSQEAGGELFF
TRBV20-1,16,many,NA,CRAPRPGDLRNTEAFF
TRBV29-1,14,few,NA,CSVRSGGLDTEAFF
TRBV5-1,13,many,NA,CASSWTANTEAFF
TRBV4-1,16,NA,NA,CASSQLPTGANTEAFF
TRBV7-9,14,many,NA,CASSLGGFEPPGVF
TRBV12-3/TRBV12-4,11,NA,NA,CASSRTGGYTF
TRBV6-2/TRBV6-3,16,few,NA,CASSYSEYGLYNEQFF
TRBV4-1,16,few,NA,CASSQDTPRVGNEQFF
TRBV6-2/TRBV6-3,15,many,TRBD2,CASTLGLAGTNEQYF
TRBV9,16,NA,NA,CASSAWYDGTGNTIYF
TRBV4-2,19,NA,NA,CASSQDLGSLYDSGNTIYF
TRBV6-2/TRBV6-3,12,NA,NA,CASSYGVRGYTF
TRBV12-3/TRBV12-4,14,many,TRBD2,CASSLVGGPGEQFF
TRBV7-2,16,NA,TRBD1,CASSPMGQAFTDTQYF
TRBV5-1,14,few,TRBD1,CASSLGQGLDEQFF
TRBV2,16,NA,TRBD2,CASSRPGLALYNEQFF
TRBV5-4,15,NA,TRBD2,CASSSRGVAKNIQYF
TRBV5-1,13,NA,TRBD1,CASNHRGPGELFF
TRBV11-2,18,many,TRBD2,CASSLVSHGTTKYNEQFF
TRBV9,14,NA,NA,CASSVGGQNTEAFF
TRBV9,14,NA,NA,CASSPQSFHNEQFF
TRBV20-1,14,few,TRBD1,CSVKTGGLTGELFF
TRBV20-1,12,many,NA,CSARDKDGTQYF
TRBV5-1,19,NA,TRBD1,CASSPKGDRGLSDLDEQYF
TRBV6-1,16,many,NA,CASSNLAVSSTDTQYF
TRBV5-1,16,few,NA,CASSLAAQGRPNEQFF
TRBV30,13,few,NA,CAWRQGSTDTQYF
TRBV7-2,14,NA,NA,CASSQQQGLYEQYF
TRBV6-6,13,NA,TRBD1,CASSLQGWEGYTF
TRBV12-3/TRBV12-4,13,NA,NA,CASNPGVGNEQFF
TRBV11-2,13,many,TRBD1,CASSLTGLATQYF